One sample yielded the 5 T cell receptor beta chains listed below, sequenced in a study of radiotherapy plus CTLA-4 blockade in lung cancer. TCRdb keeps only in-frame clones here, not all; method: immunoSEQ multiplex PCR. Of 80,000 or so clones listed, roughly 79% were seen once; the top ten hold 4%. The sample consisted of peripheral blood, taken from a patient treated with radiotherapy plus ipilimumab. The source of these receptors is a human donor with non-small cell lung cancer who had a partial response to radiotherapy plus ipilimumab. Some clones in this sample may be carry-over from other donors' samples.

This chain's CDR3 is CASSLMPAGGNSPLHF. As DNA, the CDR3 is TGCGCCAGCAGCTTGATGCCGGCAGGTGGCAATTCACCCCTCCACTTT. The J gene is TRBJ1-6, the V gene TRBV5-1; no reliable D call. Germline values: CDR1 SGHRS, CDR2 YFSETQ. The CDR3 is 16 amino acids. Trimming cost V 1 base and J 7 bases, with 15 bases left between them. The whole variable domain, remainder taken from reference TRBV5-1 and TRBJ1-6, is KAGVTQTPRYLIKTRGQQVTLSCSPISGHRSVSWYQQTPGQGLQFLFEYFSETQRNKGNFPGRFSGRQFSNSRSEMNVSTLELGDSALYLCASSLMPAGGNSPLHFGNGTRLTVT.

V and J are TRBV5-4 and TRBJ2-1; the D gene is possibly TRBD2 (7 bases). V lost 4 bases to trimming and J lost 8 bases, with 16 bases between them. CDR3 length: 14 residues. Germline values: CDR1 SGHNT, CDR2 YYREEE (reference sequence). In nucleotides, the CDR3 is TGTGCCAGCAGCCGACCTAGGGGGGGCGATGAGCAGTTCTTC. Translated: CASSRPRGGDEQFF.

Comments on this clone: Germline is not matched at one junction end, which may reflect a read error. The chain couples TRBV6-5 to TRBJ1-2, with D possibly matching TRBD1 (5 bases). This CDR3 has 11 amino acids. Germline lookup yields CDR1 MNHEY and CDR2 SVGAGI. The CDR3 bases are TGTGCCAGCAGCGGCAGGGATGGCCACACCTTC. It yields the protein CASSGRDGHTF.

Here the CDR3 reads CASSYTTGDDQPQHF. In DNA, the CDR3 is TGTGCCAGCAGTTACACGACAGGGGACGATCAGCCCCAGCATTTT. The chain recombines TRBV6-6 with TRBJ1-5; 8 nucleotides match TRBD1. V gave up 2 bases and J gave up 5 bases; unmatched junction bases: 5. This CDR3 has 15 amino acids. Germline CDR1 is MNHNY and CDR2 is SVGAGI (reference sequence).

The sample holds one count of this clone. The CDR3 DNA sequence: TGTGCCAGCAGCGCCGCTTCAACAGGGCGCGAGCAGTACTTC. As protein: CASSAASTGREQYF. The chain has TRBV9 and TRBJ2-7; possible D gene TRBD1, 6 bases. This CDR3 region has 14 residues. V was shortened by 3 bases and J by 6 bases, with 16 bases between the two germline ends. Germline CDR1 SGDLS, CDR2 YYNGEE.